This T cell receptor (beta chain) was obtained from a study of early T cells in non-severe SARS-CoV-2 infection. Study-wide background: Sequencing targeted bulk RNA from unsorted whole blood, leaving chains unpaired. Study findings and constraints: The matching step, a VDJdb search, favored anti-spike CD8 responses and missed private and CD4 specificities.

Tagging with unique molecular identifiers was applied to individual cDNA molecules. A single record per CDR3 protein comes from TCRdb applying MiXCR to the 5' RACE reads. Here the sample spans about 35,000 distinct CDR3 sequences, 5.9% being singletons. Germline values: CDR1 MNHEY, CDR2 SVGAGI. The ends lost 6 bases at V and 1 base at J; junction bases unmatched: 8. The CDR3 is made up of 16 amino acids. This clonotype was observed at least ten times. Its antigen is not known. The source is an adult who was a healthcare worker with PCR-confirmed SARS-CoV-2 infection or an uninfected control (not recorded which). Specimen: whole blood. The chain recombines TRBV6-5 with TRBJ2-7; 11 bases align to TRBD2. DNA for the CDR3: TGTGCCAGCAGCTTAGCGGGAGGGCCTAGTTCCTACGAGCAGTACTTC. It specifies CASSLAGGPSSYEQYF.